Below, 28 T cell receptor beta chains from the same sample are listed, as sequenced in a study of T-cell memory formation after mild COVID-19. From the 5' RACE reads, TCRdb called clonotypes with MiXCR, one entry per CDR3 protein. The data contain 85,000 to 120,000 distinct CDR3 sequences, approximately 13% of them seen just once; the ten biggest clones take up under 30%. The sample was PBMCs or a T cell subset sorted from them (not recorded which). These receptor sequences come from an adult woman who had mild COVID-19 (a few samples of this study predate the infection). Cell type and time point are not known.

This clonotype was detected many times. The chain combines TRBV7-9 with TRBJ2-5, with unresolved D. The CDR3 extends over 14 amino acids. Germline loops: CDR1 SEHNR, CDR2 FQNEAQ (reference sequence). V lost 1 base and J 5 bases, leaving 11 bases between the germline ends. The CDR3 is CASSLVQDSETQYF. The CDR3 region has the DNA TGTGCCAGCAGCTTAGTCCAGGATTCGGAGACCCAGTACTTC.

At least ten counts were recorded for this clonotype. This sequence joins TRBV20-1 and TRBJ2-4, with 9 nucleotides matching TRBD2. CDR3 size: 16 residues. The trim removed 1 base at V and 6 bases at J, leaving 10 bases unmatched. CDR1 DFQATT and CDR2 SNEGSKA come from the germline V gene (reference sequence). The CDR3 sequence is CSARALGLADPNIQYF. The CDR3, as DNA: TGCAGTGCTAGAGCCCTGGGACTAGCAGACCCAAACATTCAGTACTTC.

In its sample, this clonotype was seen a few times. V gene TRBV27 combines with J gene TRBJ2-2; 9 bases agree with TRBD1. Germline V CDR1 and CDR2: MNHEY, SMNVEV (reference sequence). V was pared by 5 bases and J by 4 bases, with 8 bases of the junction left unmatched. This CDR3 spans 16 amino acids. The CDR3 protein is CASSRYRGRGTGELFF. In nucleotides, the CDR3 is TGTGCCAGCAGTCGTTACAGGGGGCGCGGCACCGGGGAGCTGTTTTTT.

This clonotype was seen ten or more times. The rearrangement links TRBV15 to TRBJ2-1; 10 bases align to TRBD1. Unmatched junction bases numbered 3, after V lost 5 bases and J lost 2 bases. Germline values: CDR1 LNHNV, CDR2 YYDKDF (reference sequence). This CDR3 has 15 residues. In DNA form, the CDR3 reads TGTGCCACCAGCGTTGGGACAGGGGCCTACAATGAGCAGTTCTTC. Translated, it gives CATSVGTGAYNEQFF.

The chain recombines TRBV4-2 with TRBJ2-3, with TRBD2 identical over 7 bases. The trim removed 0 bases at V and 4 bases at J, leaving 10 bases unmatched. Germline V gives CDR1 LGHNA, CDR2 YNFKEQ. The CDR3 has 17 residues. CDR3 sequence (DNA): TGTGCCAGCAGCCAAGATTGGTGGGGCGGGAGCTCAGATACGCAGTATTTT. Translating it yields CASSQDWWGGSSDTQYF.

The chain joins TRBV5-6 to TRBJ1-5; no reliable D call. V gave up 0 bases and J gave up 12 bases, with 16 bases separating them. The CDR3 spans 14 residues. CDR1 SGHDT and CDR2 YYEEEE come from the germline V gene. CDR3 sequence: CASSLEGRVDIQHF. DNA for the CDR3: TGTGCCAGCAGCTTGGAGGGTAGGGTAGACATCCAGCATTTT.

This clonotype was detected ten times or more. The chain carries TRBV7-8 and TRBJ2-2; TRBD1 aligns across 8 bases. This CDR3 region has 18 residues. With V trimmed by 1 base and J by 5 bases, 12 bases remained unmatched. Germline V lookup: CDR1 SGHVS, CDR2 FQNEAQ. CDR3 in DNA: TGTGCCAGCAGCTTAGTAGCGCGGGACAGGATGGAAACCGGGGAGCTGTTTTTT. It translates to CASSLVARDRMETGELFF.

The CDR3 nucleotides read TGTGCCACCAGGGAGGACAGGGCGGAGCACACTGAAGCTTTCTTT. Residues: CATREDRAEHTEAFF. The genes are TRBV15 and TRBJ1-1, with 8 nucleotides matching TRBD1. After removal of 6 bases from V and 3 bases from J, the junction contained 9 bases not matched to a gene. The CDR3 is 15 residues long. In germline, CDR1 is LNHNV, CDR2 YYDKDF (reference sequence).

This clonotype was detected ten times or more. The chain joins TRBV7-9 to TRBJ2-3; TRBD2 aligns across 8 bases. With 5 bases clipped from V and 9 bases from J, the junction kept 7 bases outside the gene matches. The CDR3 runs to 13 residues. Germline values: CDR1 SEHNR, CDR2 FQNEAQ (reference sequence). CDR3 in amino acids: CASSPAGDMTQYF. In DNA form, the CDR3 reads TGTGCCAGCAGCCCAGCGGGGGATATGACGCAGTATTTT.

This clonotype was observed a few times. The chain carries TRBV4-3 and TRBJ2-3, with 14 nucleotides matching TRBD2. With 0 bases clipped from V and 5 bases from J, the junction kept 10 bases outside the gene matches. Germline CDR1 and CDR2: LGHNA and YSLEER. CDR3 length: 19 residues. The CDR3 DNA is TGCGCCAGCAGCCAAGATCGGTGGGAAGGGACTAGCGGGAGAGATACGCAGTATTTT. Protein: CASSQDRWEGTSGRDTQYF.

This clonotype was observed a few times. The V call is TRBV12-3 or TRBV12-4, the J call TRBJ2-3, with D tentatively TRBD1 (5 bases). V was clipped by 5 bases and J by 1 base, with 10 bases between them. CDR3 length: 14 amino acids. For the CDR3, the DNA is TGTGCCAGCAGTGATAGGACACGCACAGATACGCAGTATTTT. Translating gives CASSDRTRTDTQYF.

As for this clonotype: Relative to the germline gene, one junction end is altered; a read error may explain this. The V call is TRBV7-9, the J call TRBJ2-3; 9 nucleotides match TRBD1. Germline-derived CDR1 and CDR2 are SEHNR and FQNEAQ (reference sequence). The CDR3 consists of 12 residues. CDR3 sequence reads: CASSEAGQGAPF. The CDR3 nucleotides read TGTGCCAGCAGCGAAGCGGGACAGGGTGCCCCTTTT.

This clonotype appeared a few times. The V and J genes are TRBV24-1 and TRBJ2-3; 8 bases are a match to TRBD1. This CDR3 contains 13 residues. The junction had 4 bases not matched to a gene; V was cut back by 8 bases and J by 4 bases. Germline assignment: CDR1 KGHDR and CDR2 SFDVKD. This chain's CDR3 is CATTDRGADTQYF. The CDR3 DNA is TGTGCCACCACCGACAGGGGCGCAGATACGCAGTATTTT.

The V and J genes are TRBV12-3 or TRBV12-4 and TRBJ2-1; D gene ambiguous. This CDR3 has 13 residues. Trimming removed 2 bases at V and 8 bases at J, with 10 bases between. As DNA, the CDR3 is TGTGCCAGCAGTTTAAACCCCCAGGATGAGCAGTTCTTC. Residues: CASSLNPQDEQFF.

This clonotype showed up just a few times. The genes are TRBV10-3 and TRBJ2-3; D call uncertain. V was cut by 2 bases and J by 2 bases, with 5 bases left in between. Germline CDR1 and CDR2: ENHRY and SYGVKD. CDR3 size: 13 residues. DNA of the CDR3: TGTGCCATCAGTGAGACCGACACAGATACGCAGTATTTT. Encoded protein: CAISETDTDTQYF.

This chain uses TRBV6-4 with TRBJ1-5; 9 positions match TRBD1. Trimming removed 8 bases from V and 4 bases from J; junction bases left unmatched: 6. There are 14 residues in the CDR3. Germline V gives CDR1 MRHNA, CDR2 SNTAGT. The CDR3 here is CASPTGGANQPQHF. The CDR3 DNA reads TGTGCCAGCCCCACAGGGGGCGCAAATCAGCCCCAGCATTTT.

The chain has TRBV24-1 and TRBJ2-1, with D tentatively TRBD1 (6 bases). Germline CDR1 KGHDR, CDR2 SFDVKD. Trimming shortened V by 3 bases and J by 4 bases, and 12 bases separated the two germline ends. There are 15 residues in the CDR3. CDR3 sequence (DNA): TGTGCCACCAGTGATGAAACCGACAGGTACAATGAGCAGTTCTTC. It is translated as CATSDETDRYNEQFF.

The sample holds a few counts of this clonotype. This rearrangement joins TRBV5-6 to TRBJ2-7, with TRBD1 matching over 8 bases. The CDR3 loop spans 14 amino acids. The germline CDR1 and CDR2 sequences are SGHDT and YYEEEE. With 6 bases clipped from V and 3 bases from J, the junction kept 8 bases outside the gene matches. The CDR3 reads CASKFSTGVYEQYF. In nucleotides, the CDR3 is TGTGCCAGCAAGTTTTCGACAGGGGTCTACGAGCAGTACTTC.

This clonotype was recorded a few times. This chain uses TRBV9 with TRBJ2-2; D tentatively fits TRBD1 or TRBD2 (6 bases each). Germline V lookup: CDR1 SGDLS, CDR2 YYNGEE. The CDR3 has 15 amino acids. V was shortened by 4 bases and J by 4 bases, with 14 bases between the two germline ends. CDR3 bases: TGTGCCAGCAGCCGCGGAGGGGGAGGCACCGGGGAGCTGTTTTTT. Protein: CASSRGGGGTGELFF.

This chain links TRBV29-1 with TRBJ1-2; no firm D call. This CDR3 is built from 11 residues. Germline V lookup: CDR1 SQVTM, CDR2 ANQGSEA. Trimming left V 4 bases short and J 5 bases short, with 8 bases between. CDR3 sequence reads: CSVASLYGYTF. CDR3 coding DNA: TGCAGCGTTGCAAGTTTGTATGGCTACACCTTC.

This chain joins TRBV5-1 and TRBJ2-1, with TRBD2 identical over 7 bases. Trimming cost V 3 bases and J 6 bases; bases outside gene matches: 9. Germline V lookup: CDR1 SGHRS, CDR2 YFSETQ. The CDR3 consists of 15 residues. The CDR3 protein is CASSWLGGTGNEQFF. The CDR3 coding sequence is TGCGCCAGCAGCTGGTTGGGAGGGACTGGCAATGAGCAGTTCTTC.

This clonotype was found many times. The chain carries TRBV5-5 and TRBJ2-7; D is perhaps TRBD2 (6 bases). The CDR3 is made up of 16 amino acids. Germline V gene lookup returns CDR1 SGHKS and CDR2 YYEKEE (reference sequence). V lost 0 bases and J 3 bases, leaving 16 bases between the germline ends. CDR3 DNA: TGTGCCAGCAGCTTGGATTACCGGGGGATGGGCTACGAGCAGTACTTC. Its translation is CASSLDYRGMGYEQYF.

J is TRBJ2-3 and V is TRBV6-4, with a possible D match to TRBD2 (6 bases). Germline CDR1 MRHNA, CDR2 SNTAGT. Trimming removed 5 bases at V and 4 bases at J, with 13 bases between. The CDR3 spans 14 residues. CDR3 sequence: CASSQSSGPDTQYF. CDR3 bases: TGTGCCAGCAGTCAAAGTAGCGGCCCAGATACGCAGTATTTT.

The CDR3 reads CASSFPDRALNEQYF. CDR3 bases: TGTGCCAGCAGCTTCCCAGACAGGGCTCTCAACGAGCAGTACTTC. The chain is built from TRBV7-9 and TRBJ2-7; TRBD1 matches 7 bases. This CDR3 is 15 amino acids long. V trimming: 3 bases; J trimming: 5 bases; junction bases outside the gene matches: 10. CDR1 SEHNR and CDR2 FQNEAQ come from the germline V gene (reference sequence).

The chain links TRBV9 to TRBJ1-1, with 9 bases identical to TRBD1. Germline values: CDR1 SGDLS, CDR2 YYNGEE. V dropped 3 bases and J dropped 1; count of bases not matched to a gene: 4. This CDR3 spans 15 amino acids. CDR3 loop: CASSGPGQGNTEAFF. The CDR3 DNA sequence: TGTGCCAGCAGCGGACCGGGACAGGGGAACACTGAAGCTTTCTTT.

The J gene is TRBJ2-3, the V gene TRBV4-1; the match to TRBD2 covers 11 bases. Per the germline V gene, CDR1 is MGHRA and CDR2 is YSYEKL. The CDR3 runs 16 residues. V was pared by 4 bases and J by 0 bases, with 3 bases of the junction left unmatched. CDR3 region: CASSLRLAGSTDTQYF. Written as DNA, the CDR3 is TGCGCCAGCAGCCTCCGACTAGCGGGGAGCACAGATACGCAGTATTTT.

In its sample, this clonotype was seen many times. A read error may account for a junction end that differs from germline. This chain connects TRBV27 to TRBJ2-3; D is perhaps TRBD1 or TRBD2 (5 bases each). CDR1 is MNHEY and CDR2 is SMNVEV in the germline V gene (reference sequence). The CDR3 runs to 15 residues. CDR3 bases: TGTGCCAGCAGTTACGTTGGGGGTTTAGCAGATACGCAGTGTTTT. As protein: CASSYVGGLADTQCF.

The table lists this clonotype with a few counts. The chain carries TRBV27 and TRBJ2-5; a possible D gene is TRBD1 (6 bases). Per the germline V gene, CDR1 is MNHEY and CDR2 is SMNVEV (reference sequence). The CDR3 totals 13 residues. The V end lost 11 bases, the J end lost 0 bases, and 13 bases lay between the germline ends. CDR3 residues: CAGPWTDQETQYF. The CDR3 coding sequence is TGTGCCGGTCCTTGGACAGACCAAGAGACCCAGTACTTC.